This is a list of T cell receptor beta chains from one sample in a study of blood T cell repertoires in COVID-19. TCRdb's table, derived via immunoSEQ multiplex PCR, lists solely in-frame clones and lacks some. The sample holds 65,000 to 90,000 clones, roughly four fifths seen once. The material sequenced was peripheral blood. These receptors were obtained from a man aged 70-80 years with COVID-19, enrolled during active disease. The CDR3 runs from the conserved cysteine through the conserved F or W. The order of the fields is V gene, CDR3 length, J gene, clone size, D gene, CDR3 protein, CDR3 DNA. A D gene is named only where the DNA matches it firmly. Clone size is given for some rows only: seen once, a few or many times, or a class if the clone is expanded.

v_call: TRBV19
cdr3_length: 13
j_call: TRBJ2-7
clone_size: -
d_call: -
cdr3_aa: CASRGTMSYEQYF
cdr3_nt: TGTGCCAGTAGGGGGACAATGTCGTACGAGCAGTACTTC

v_call: TRBV3-1/TRBV3-2
cdr3_length: 15
j_call: TRBJ2-1
clone_size: -
d_call: -
cdr3_aa: CASSQDSAGAREQFF
cdr3_nt: TGTGCCAGCAGCCAAGATTCGGCAGGGGCTCGTGAGCAGTTCTTC

v_call: TRBV10-3
cdr3_length: 16
j_call: TRBJ2-6
clone_size: -
d_call: TRBD1
cdr3_aa: CAISDPDRAGANVLTF
cdr3_nt: TGTGCCATCAGTGACCCTGACAGGGCTGGGGCCAACGTCCTGACTTTC

v_call: TRBV5-4
cdr3_length: 12
j_call: TRBJ2-2
clone_size: -
d_call: -
cdr3_aa: CASSPDTGELFF
cdr3_nt: TGTGCCAGCAGCCCCGACACCGGGGAGCTGTTTTTT

v_call: TRBV6-5
cdr3_length: 14
j_call: TRBJ1-2
clone_size: -
d_call: -
cdr3_aa: CASSSGDSNYGYTF
cdr3_nt: TGTGCCAGCAGTTCGGGAGACTCTAACTATGGCTACACCTTC

v_call: TRBV6-5
cdr3_length: 15
j_call: TRBJ1-5
clone_size: -
d_call: TRBD1
cdr3_aa: CASSSGQGRTQPQHF
cdr3_nt: TGTGCCAGCAGTTCGGGACAGGGAAGGACTCAGCCCCAGCATTTT

v_call: TRBV7-2
cdr3_length: 15
j_call: TRBJ2-4
clone_size: -
d_call: TRBD1
cdr3_aa: CASSLGQGVVNIQYF
cdr3_nt: TGTGCCAGCAGCCTTGGACAGGGGGTAGTAAACATTCAGTACTTC

v_call: TRBV28
cdr3_length: 16
j_call: TRBJ1-3
clone_size: -
d_call: -
cdr3_aa: CASSQHTGFSGNTIYF
cdr3_nt: TGTGCCAGCAGTCAACATACGGGGTTCTCTGGAAACACCATATATTTT

v_call: TRBV27
cdr3_length: 15
j_call: TRBJ1-4
clone_size: -
d_call: -
cdr3_aa: CASSLFAVSNEKLFF
cdr3_nt: TGTGCCAGCAGTTTATTTGCAGTATCTAATGAAAAACTGTTTTTT

v_call: TRBV4-1
cdr3_length: 14
j_call: TRBJ2-3
clone_size: few
d_call: TRBD2
cdr3_aa: CASRRLAGVDTQYF
cdr3_nt: TGCGCCAGCAGGAGACTAGCGGGTGTGGATACGCAGTATTTT

v_call: TRBV6-1
cdr3_length: 13
j_call: TRBJ1-5
clone_size: -
d_call: -
cdr3_aa: CASSEQGYQPQHF
cdr3_nt: TGTGCCAGCAGTGAACAGGGTTATCAGCCCCAGCATTTT

v_call: TRBV18
cdr3_length: 15
j_call: TRBJ1-3
clone_size: -
d_call: -
cdr3_aa: CASSSSPTQGNTIYF
cdr3_nt: TGTGCCAGCTCGTCCTCCCCGACTCAGGGAAACACCATATATTTT

v_call: TRBV7-7
cdr3_length: 15
j_call: TRBJ2-2
clone_size: -
d_call: TRBD2
cdr3_aa: CATSPGGTNTGELFF
cdr3_nt: TGTGCTACTTCTCCGGGGGGGACGAACACCGGGGAGCTGTTTTTT

v_call: TRBV18
cdr3_length: 14
j_call: TRBJ1-6
clone_size: -
d_call: -
cdr3_aa: CASSRGEGNSPLHF
cdr3_nt: TGTGCCAGCTCGCGGGGCGAGGGTAATTCACCCCTCCACTTT

v_call: TRBV18
cdr3_length: 14
j_call: TRBJ1-2
clone_size: few
d_call: -
cdr3_aa: CASSPTQGDYGYTF
cdr3_nt: TGTGCCAGCTCACCGACACAGGGAGACTATGGCTACACCTTC

v_call: TRBV7-9
cdr3_length: 16
j_call: TRBJ1-4
clone_size: few
d_call: -
cdr3_aa: CASSLGTGFPNEKLFF
cdr3_nt: TGTGCCAGCAGCTTGGGAACAGGCTTCCCTAATGAAAAACTGTTTTTT

v_call: TRBV11-3
cdr3_length: 15
j_call: TRBJ2-1
clone_size: -
d_call: TRBD2
cdr3_aa: CASSPGLAGDNEQFF
cdr3_nt: TGTGCCAGCAGCCCAGGACTAGCGGGCGACAATGAGCAGTTCTTC

v_call: TRBV5-1
cdr3_length: 14
j_call: TRBJ2-7
clone_size: -
d_call: TRBD2
cdr3_aa: CASSLAGGPGEQYF
cdr3_nt: TGCGCCAGCAGCTTAGCGGGAGGGCCCGGCGAGCAGTACTTC

v_call: TRBV10-3
cdr3_length: 12
j_call: TRBJ1-2
clone_size: -
d_call: TRBD1
cdr3_aa: CAIGDRNYGYTF
cdr3_nt: TGTGCCATCGGGGACAGAAACTATGGCTACACCTTC

v_call: TRBV4-2
cdr3_length: 16
j_call: TRBJ2-5
clone_size: -
d_call: TRBD2
cdr3_aa: CASSPRRGLGGETQYF
cdr3_nt: TGTGCCAGCAGCCCCCGCCGAGGACTAGGAGGGGAGACCCAGTACTTC

v_call: TRBV24-1
cdr3_length: 16
j_call: TRBJ2-1
clone_size: -
d_call: TRBD2
cdr3_aa: CATSDRTSAGRNEQFF
cdr3_nt: TGTGCCACCAGTGACCGAACTAGCGCGGGCCGGAATGAGCAGTTCTTC

v_call: TRBV5-1
cdr3_length: 15
j_call: TRBJ1-1
clone_size: -
d_call: -
cdr3_aa: CASSLGQIGDGEAFF
cdr3_nt: TGCGCCAGCAGCCTCGGACAGATCGGCGATGGTGAAGCTTTCTTT

v_call: TRBV30
cdr3_length: 16
j_call: TRBJ2-5
clone_size: -
d_call: TRBD1
cdr3_aa: CAWSVPRDRSGETQYF
cdr3_nt: TGTGCCTGGAGTGTACCTCGGGACAGGTCAGGGGAGACCCAGTACTTC

v_call: TRBV11-3
cdr3_length: 14
j_call: TRBJ2-1
clone_size: few
d_call: -
cdr3_aa: CASSLRRDSNEQFF
cdr3_nt: TGTGCCAGCAGCTTACGCCGTGACAGCAATGAGCAGTTCTTC

v_call: TRBV19
cdr3_length: 14
j_call: TRBJ2-3
clone_size: -
d_call: -
cdr3_aa: CASSKSTYTDTQYF
cdr3_nt: TGTGCCAGTAGTAAGTCCACTTACACAGATACGCAGTATTTT

v_call: TRBV28
cdr3_length: 13
j_call: TRBJ2-5
clone_size: -
d_call: TRBD1
cdr3_aa: CASSLGQLETQYF
cdr3_nt: TGTGCCAGCAGTTTGGGACAGTTAGAGACCCAGTACTTC

v_call: TRBV2
cdr3_length: 15
j_call: TRBJ2-2
clone_size: -
d_call: TRBD2
cdr3_aa: CASSYVAGSAGELFF
cdr3_nt: TGTGCCAGCAGCTATGTAGCGGGATCGGCCGGGGAGCTGTTTTTT

v_call: TRBV5-1
cdr3_length: 18
j_call: TRBJ2-6
clone_size: few
d_call: TRBD2
cdr3_aa: CASSLEASGTSGANVLTF
cdr3_nt: TGCGCCAGCAGCTTGGAGGCTAGCGGGACCTCTGGGGCCAACGTCCTGACTTTC

v_call: TRBV14
cdr3_length: 20
j_call: TRBJ2-7
clone_size: -
d_call: TRBD2
cdr3_aa: CASSHLLGLTSGRSSNEQYF
cdr3_nt: TGTGCCAGCAGCCACTTACTAGGTCTGACTAGCGGGAGAAGTTCTAACGAGCAGTACTTC

v_call: TRBV13
cdr3_length: 13
j_call: TRBJ2-7
clone_size: -
d_call: -
cdr3_aa: CASSLTRGGEQYF
cdr3_nt: TGTGCCAGCAGCCTGACTAGGGGGGGCGAGCAGTACTTC

v_call: TRBV19
cdr3_length: 10
j_call: TRBJ1-1
clone_size: -
d_call: -
cdr3_aa: CASSGGRAFF
cdr3_nt: TGTGCCAGTTCCGGAGGCCGAGCTTTCTTT

v_call: TRBV10-3
cdr3_length: 14
j_call: TRBJ2-7
clone_size: -
d_call: TRBD1
cdr3_aa: CAISSGQGAYEQYF
cdr3_nt: TGTGCCATCAGCTCGGGACAGGGGGCCTACGAGCAGTACTTC

v_call: TRBV5-1
cdr3_length: 14
j_call: TRBJ1-6
clone_size: once
d_call: -
cdr3_aa: CASSLGAGNSPLHF
cdr3_nt: TGCGCCAGCAGCTTGGGAGCTGGTAATTCACCCCTCCACTTT

v_call: TRBV11-2
cdr3_length: 15
j_call: TRBJ2-3
clone_size: -
d_call: -
cdr3_aa: CASHPLSRRTDTQYF
cdr3_nt: TGTGCCAGCCACCCCCTTAGCCGACGCACAGATACGCAGTATTTT

v_call: TRBV6-2/TRBV6-3
cdr3_length: 14
j_call: TRBJ1-1
clone_size: -
d_call: -
cdr3_aa: CASSWGTANTEAFF
cdr3_nt: TGTGCCAGCAGTTGGGGGACTGCGAACACTGAAGCTTTCTTT

v_call: TRBV7-9
cdr3_length: 17
j_call: TRBJ2-1
clone_size: -
d_call: TRBD1
cdr3_aa: CASSPFGWDSPYNEQFF
cdr3_nt: TGTGCCAGCAGCCCCTTCGGGTGGGACAGTCCCTACAATGAGCAGTTCTTC

v_call: TRBV6-2/TRBV6-3
cdr3_length: 17
j_call: TRBJ1-5
clone_size: -
d_call: -
cdr3_aa: CASSSIAGRASNQPQHF
cdr3_nt: TGTGCCAGCAGCTCTATCGCCGGCAGGGCGAGCAATCAGCCCCAGCATTTT

v_call: TRBV27
cdr3_length: 14
j_call: TRBJ2-1
clone_size: -
d_call: -
cdr3_aa: CASSLTGSYNEQFF
cdr3_nt: TGTGCCAGCAGTCTAACAGGCTCCTACAATGAGCAGTTCTTC

v_call: TRBV5-5
cdr3_length: 17
j_call: TRBJ2-5
clone_size: few
d_call: TRBD1
cdr3_aa: CASSLVGDRGLGETQYF
cdr3_nt: TGTGCCAGCAGCTTGGTTGGGGACAGGGGGCTTGGGGAGACCCAGTACTTC

v_call: TRBV5-1
cdr3_length: 14
j_call: TRBJ1-2
clone_size: -
d_call: TRBD1
cdr3_aa: CASQPGGFNYGYTF
cdr3_nt: TGCGCCTCGCAACCAGGGGGATTTAACTATGGCTACACCTTC

v_call: TRBV27
cdr3_length: 15
j_call: TRBJ2-1
clone_size: -
d_call: TRBD2
cdr3_aa: CASSLRLASYNEQFF
cdr3_nt: TGTGCCAGCAGTTTAAGACTAGCTTCCTACAATGAGCAGTTCTTC

v_call: TRBV4-1
cdr3_length: 15
j_call: TRBJ2-7
clone_size: -
d_call: -
cdr3_aa: CASSLYQGASYEQYF
cdr3_nt: TGCGCCAGCAGCCTATATCAGGGCGCCTCCTACGAGCAGTACTTC

v_call: TRBV19
cdr3_length: 14
j_call: TRBJ1-5
clone_size: -
d_call: -
cdr3_aa: CASSKEGSNQPQHF
cdr3_nt: TGTGCCAGTAGCAAGGAGGGGAGCAATCAGCCCCAGCATTTT

v_call: TRBV6-2/TRBV6-3
cdr3_length: 14
j_call: TRBJ1-5
clone_size: -
d_call: -
cdr3_aa: CASSYDSPNQPQHF
cdr3_nt: TGTGCCAGCAGTTACGACAGCCCTAATCAGCCCCAGCATTTT

v_call: TRBV27
cdr3_length: 15
j_call: TRBJ1-6
clone_size: once
d_call: -
cdr3_aa: CASSLSTTYNSPLHF
cdr3_nt: TGTGCCAGCAGTTTGTCGACTACCTATAATTCACCCCTCCACTTT

v_call: TRBV4-1
cdr3_length: 15
j_call: TRBJ1-3
clone_size: -
d_call: -
cdr3_aa: CASSQDSGTGNTIYF
cdr3_nt: TGCGCCAGCAGCCAAGATTCAGGGACTGGAAACACCATATATTTT

v_call: TRBV6-5
cdr3_length: 14
j_call: TRBJ1-4
clone_size: -
d_call: TRBD1
cdr3_aa: CASSRTGFAEKLFF
cdr3_nt: TGTGCCAGCAGCAGGACAGGGTTTGCTGAAAAACTGTTTTTT

v_call: TRBV5-8
cdr3_length: 15
j_call: TRBJ2-2
clone_size: -
d_call: TRBD1
cdr3_aa: CASTENRGFVGELFF
cdr3_nt: TGTGCCAGCACCGAAAACAGGGGATTCGTCGGGGAGCTGTTTTTT